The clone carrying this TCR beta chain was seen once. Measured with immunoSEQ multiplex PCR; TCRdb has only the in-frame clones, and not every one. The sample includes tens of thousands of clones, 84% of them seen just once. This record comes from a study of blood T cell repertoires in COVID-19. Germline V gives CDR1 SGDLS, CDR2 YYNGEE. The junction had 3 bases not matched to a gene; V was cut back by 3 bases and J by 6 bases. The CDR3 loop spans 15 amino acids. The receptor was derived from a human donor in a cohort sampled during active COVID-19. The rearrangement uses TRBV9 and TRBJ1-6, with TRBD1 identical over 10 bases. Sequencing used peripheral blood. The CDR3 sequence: CASSDRTGGNSPLHF. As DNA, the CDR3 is TGTGCCAGCAGCGATAGGACAGGGGGTAATTCACCCCTCCACTTT.